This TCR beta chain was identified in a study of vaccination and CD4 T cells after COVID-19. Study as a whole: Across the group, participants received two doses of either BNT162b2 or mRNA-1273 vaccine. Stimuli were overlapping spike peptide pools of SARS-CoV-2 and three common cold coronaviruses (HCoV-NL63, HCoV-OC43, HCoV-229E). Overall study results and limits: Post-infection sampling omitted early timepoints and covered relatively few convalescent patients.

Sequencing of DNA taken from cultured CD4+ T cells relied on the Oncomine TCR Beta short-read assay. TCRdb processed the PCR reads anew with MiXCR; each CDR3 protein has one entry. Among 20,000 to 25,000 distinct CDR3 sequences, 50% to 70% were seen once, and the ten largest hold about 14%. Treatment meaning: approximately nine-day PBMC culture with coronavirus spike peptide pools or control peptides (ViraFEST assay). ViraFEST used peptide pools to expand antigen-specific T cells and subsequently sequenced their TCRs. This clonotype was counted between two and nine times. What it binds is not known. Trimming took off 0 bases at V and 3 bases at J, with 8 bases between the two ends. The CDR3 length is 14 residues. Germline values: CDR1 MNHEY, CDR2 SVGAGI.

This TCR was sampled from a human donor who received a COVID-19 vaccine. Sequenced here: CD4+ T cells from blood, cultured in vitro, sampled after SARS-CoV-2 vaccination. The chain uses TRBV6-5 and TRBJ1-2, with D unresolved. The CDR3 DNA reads TGTGCCAGCAGTTACTCGGCCAGCCACTATGGCTACACCTTC. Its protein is CASSYSASHYGYTF.